This TCR beta chain was found in a study of beta chain features in type 1 diabetes. Trimming removed 4 bases at V and 11 bases at J, with 19 bases between. Germline V lookup: CDR1 SGDLS, CDR2 YYNGEE. The CDR3 totals 14 residues. Concerning this clone: The antigen is unknown.

The authors reverse transcribed all of the isolated RNA, so sequencing captured expressed TCRB transcripts. TCRdb's table, derived via immunoSEQ multiplex PCR, lists solely in-frame clones and lacks some. The sample gives around 160,000 clones, roughly 60% of which show up once; roughly 0.095% is in the top ten. Study findings and constraints: PCR might favor shorter templates, but any such skew would affect patients and controls equally. Type 1 diabetes patients had TCRB CDR3s that were shorter (moderately but significantly so) in all four CD4+ subsets.

A single heparinised blood sample, averaging around 120 mL, was obtained per donor. A CD45RO/CCR7/CD25/CD127/CD95/CD27 panel sorted naive, central memory, regulatory and stem cell-like memory CD4+ cells. V and J are TRBV9 and TRBJ2-1; D is unclear. The specimen was naive CD4+ T cells from blood. The receptor comes from a man younger than 45 with type 1 diabetes. CDR3 sequence reads: CASSTAPSNGKQFF. CDR3 in DNA: TGTGCCAGCAGCACCGCCCCCTCAAATGGGAAGCAGTTCTTC. Complete variable domain (other parts from reference TRBV9 and TRBJ2-1): DSGVTQTPKHLITATGQRVTLRCSPRSGDLSVYWYQQSLDQGLQFLIQYYNGEERAKGNILERFSAQQFPDLHSELNLSSLELGDSALYFCASSTAPSNGKQFFGPGTRLTVL.